The subject of this entry is one TCR beta chain. Its antigen is currently unknown. The data were obtained in a study of T cell responses to AZD1222 COVID-19 vaccine. The ends were cut back, 1 base at V and 6 bases at J, with 12 bases in the middle. This CDR3 is 14 amino acids long. The germline gives CDR1 LGHDT, CDR2 YNNKEL (reference sequence). Repertoires were generated with immunoSEQ multiplex PCR, while TCRdb's copy carries only in-frame clones and drops some. The profile shows over 150,000 clones, about 94% of them singletons. The study's findings and limits: Spike-specific TCR repertoires showed rising breadth and depth after two AZD1222 doses. Most donors were white British, females outnumbered males, and clonal diversity was possibly underestimated. Sampled repertoires all dated from after the peak T cell response. Targeting of unmutated variant regions was reportedly seen in nearly half of spike-specific TCRs.

The genes are TRBV3-1 (or the pseudogene TRBV3-2) and TRBJ1-1; TRBD1 is a possible D gene (6 bases). This sequence was found in an adult who received the AZD1222 COVID-19 vaccine. The sample consisted of peripheral blood, taken 28 days after the second AZD1222 dose. The CDR3 sequence: CASSQAISGAEAFF. In DNA, the CDR3 is TGTGCCAGCAGCCAAGCCATTTCAGGGGCTGAAGCTTTCTTT.